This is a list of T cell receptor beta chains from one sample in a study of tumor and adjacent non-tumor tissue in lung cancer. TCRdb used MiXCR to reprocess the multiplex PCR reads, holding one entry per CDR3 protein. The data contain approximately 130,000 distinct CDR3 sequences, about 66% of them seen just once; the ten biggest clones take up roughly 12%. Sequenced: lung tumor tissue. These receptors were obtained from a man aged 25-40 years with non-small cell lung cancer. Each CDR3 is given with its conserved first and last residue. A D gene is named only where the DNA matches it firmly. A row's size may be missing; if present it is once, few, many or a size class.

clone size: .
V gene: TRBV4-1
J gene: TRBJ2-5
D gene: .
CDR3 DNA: TGCGCCAGCAGCCAAGAGACTCCTCCCATAGGCTCCCAGTACTTC
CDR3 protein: CASSQETPPIGSQYF

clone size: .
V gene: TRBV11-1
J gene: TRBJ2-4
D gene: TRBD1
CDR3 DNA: TGTGCCAGCACCCATTCAGACAGGGCGACCGAAAACATTCAGTACTTC
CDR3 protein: CASTHSDRATENIQYF

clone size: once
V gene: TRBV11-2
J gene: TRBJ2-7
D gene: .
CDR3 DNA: TGTGCCAGCAACCACGGGTCGGGAGAGCAATACTTC
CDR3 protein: CASNHGSGEQYF

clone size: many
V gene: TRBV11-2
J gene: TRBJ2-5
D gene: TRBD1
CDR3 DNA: TGTGCCAGCAGCTTCCCAGGACAGGAAGAGACCCAGTACTTC
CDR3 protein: CASSFPGQEETQYF

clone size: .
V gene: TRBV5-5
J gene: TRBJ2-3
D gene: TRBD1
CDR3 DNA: TGTGCCAGGAGTGGAGGACAGGGCACAAATACGCAGTTTTTT
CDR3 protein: CARSGGQGTNTQFF

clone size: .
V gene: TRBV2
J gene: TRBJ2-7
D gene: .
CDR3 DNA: TGTGCCAGCAGTGTACCGCCGTACGAGCAGTACTTC
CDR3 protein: CASSVPPYEQYF

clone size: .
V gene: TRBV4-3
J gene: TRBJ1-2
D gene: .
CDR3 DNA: TGCGCCAGTAGCCAAGCACATGGGGCCGATGGCTACACCTTC
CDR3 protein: CASSQAHGADGYTF

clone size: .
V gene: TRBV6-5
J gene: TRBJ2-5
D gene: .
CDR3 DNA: TGTGTCAGCAGTTATCTGGGTCGCCAAGAGACCCATTACTTC
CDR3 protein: CVSSYLGRQETHYF

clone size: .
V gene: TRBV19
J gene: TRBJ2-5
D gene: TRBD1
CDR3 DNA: TGTGCCAGTAGTGGGGGACAGGCGATAGAGACCCAGTACTTC
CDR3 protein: CASSGGQAIETQYF

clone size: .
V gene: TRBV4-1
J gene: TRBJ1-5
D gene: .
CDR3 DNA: TGCGCCAGTAGCAAAGAGGGCATGGCTGATCAGCCCCAGCATTTT
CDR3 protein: CASSKEGMADQPQHF

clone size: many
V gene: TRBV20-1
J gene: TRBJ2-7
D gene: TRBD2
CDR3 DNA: TGCAGTGCTAGAGATCGGGAGCGGGGGTACCTTTACGAGCAGTACTTC
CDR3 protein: CSARDRERGYLYEQYF

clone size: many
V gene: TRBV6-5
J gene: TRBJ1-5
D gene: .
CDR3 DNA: TGTGCCAGCAGTACGACAGTAGCAAGGGAGCCCCAGCATTTT
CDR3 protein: CASSTTVAREPQHF

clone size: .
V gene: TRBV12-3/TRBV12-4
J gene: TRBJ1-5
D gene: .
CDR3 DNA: TGTGCCAGCAGTTTGGGAGAGGTCGGTCAGCCCCAGCATTTT
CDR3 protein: CASSLGEVGQPQHF

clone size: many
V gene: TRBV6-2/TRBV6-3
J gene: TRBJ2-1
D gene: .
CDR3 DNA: TGTGCCAGCAGTAAGACTGTAAATGAGCAGTTCTTC
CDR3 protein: CASSKTVNEQFF

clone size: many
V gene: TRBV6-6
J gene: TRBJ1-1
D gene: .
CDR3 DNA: TGTGCCAGCAGAATACAGGGGAACACTGAAGCTTTCTTT
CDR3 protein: CASRIQGNTEAFF

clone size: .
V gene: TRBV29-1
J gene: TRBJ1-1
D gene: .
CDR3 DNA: TGCAGCATTGAAGGTAAGGGGGGGATCACTGAAGCTTTCTTT
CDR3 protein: CSIEGKGGITEAFF

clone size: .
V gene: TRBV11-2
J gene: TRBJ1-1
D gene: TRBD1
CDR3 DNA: TGTACCAGCAGCCCCAGGGGGTATGACAATGAAGCTTTCTTT
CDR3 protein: CTSSPRGYDNEAFF

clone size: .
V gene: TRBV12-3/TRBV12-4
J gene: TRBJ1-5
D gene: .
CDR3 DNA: TGTGCCAGCAGTCCAAGAGGGCCTCAGCCCCAGCATTTT
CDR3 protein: CASSPRGPQPQHF

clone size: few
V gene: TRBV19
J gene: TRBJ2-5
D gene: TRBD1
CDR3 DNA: TGTGCCAGTAGTCCGGGACAGCAAGAGACCCAGTACTTC
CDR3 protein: CASSPGQQETQYF

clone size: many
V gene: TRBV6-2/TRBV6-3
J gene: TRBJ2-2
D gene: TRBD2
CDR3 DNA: TGTGCCAGCAGTTCCGGTCGATTGGGCGGGAGGGTCGCGAACACCGGGGAGCTGTTTTTT
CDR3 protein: CASSSGRLGGRVANTGELFF

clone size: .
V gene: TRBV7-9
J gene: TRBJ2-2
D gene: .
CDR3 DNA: TGTGCCAGCAGCTTTATGGGGTCGAACACCGGGGAGCTGTTTTTT
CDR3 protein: CASSFMGSNTGELFF

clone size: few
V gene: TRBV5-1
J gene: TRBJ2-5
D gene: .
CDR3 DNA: TGCGCCAGCAGCCGAGAGAGTCAAGAGACCCAGTACTTC
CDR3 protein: CASSRESQETQYF

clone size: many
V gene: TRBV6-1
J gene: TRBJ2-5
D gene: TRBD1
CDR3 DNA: TGTGCCAGCACTAGAGACAGGGAAGGAGTGGAGACCCAGTACTTC
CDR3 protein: CASTRDREGVETQYF

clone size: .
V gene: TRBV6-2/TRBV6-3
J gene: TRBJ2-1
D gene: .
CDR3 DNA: TGTGCCGGCAGTTACCTAGGGATTGAGCAGTTCTTC
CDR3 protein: CAGSYLGIEQFF

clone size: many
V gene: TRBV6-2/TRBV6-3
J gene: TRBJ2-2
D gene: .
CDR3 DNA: TGTGCCAGCAGTTACTATTGGAGCACCGGGGAGCTGTTTTTT
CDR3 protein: CASSYYWSTGELFF

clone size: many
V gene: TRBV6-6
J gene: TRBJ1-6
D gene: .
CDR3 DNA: TGTGCCAGCAGTTACCTTGGGACCGACGGGGCCTCACCCCTCCACTTT
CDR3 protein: CASSYLGTDGASPLHF

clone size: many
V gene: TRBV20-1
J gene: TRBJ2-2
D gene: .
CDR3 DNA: TGCAGTGCTAGGACGGGGGGCCCTTATTCGAACACCGGGGAGCTGTTTTTT
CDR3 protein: CSARTGGPYSNTGELFF

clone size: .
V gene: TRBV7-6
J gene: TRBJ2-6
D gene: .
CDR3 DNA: TGTGCCAGCAGCTTAGAAGGGGCCTGGGCCAACGTCCTGACTTTC
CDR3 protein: CASSLEGAWANVLTF

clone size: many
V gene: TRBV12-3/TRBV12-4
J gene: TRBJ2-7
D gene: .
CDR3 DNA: TGTGCCAGCAGTTGGACAAAACGAACCTACGAGCAGTACTTC
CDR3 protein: CASSWTKRTYEQYF

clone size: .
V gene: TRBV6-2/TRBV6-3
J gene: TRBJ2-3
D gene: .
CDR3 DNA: TGTGCCAGCAGTTCGGGGGACGGCAACCAGTCCCAGTATTTT
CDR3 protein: CASSSGDGNQSQYF

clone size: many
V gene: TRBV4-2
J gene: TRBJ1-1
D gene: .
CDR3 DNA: TGTGCCAGCAGCCAAAGAGTTAGGGTTAACACTGAAGCTTTCTTT
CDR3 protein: CASSQRVRVNTEAFF

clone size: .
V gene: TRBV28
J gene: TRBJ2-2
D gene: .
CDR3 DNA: TGTGTCAGCGGTTTAAATTCGGGGTACTCCGGGGAGCTGTTTTTT
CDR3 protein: CVSGLNSGYSGELFF

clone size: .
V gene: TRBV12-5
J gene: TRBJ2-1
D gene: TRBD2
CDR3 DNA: TGTACTAGTGGTTTAGGCCTAGCGGGAGGGCCCTTCTCCTATAATGAGCAGTTCTTC
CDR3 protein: CTSGLGLAGGPFSYNEQFF

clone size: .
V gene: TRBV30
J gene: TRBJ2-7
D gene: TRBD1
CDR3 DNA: TGTGCCTGGGGTGGGAACAGGGGTCAGCAGTACTTC
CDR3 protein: CAWGGNRGQQYF

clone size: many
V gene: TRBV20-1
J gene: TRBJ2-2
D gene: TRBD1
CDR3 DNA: TGCAGTGCTAGAGTTCGGGACAGGGTTGTCGCCGGGGAGCTGTTTTTT
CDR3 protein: CSARVRDRVVAGELFF

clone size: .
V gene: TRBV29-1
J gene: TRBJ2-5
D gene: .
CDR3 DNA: TGCAGCGTAAAAGGGGGGGCGTCCGACACAGAGACCCAGTACTTC
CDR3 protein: CSVKGGASDTETQYF

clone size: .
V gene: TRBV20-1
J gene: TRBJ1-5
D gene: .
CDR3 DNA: TGCAGTGCTAGAGATCTACTGGGATATAGCAATCAGGCCCAACATTTT
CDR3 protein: CSARDLLGYSNQAQHF

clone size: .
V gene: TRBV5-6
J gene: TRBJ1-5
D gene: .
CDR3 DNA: TGTGCCAGCAGCTTGAGGATAGGGGGCAATCAGCCCCAGCATTTT
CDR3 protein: CASSLRIGGNQPQHF

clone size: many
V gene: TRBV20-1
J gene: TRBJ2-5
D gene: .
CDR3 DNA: TGCAGTGCGAGTGAGGGTAGGGGGGAGACCCAGTACTTC
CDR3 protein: CSASEGRGETQYF

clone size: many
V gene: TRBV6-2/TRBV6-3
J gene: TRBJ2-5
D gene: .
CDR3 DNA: TGTGCCTGTGGGGCGGGCCTTCTGGCCCAGTACTTC
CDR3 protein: CACGAGLLAQYF

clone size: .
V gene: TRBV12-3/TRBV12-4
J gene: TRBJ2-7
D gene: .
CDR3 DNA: TGTGCCAACAGTTTGGGGCTGCCCCCCTACGAACAGTGCTTC
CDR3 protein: CANSLGLPPYEQCF

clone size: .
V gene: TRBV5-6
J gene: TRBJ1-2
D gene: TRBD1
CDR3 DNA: TGTACCAGCAGCTCGACGGACAGGGAAGGCTACACCTTC
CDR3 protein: CTSSSTDREGYTF

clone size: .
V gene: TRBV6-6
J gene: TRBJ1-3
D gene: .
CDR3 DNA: TGTGCCAGCAGTTACTCGAACCCGACAGCTGGAAACACCATATATTTT
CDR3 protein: CASSYSNPTAGNTIYF

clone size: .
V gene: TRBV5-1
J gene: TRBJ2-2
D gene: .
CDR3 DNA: TGTGCCAGCAGCTCGAGACACATGAACACCGGGGAGCTGTTATTT
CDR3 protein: CASSSRHMNTGELLF

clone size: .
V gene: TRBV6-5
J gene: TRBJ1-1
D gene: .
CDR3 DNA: TGTGCCAACAGCTACCGTGGGAACACTGAAGCTTTCTTT
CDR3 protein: CANSYRGNTEAFF

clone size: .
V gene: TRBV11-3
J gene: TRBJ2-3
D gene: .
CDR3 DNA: TGTGCCAGCAGCTTAGATCAATCCATAGCGGCTACTAGTACAGATACGCAGTATTTC
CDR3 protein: CASSLDQSIAATSTDTQYF

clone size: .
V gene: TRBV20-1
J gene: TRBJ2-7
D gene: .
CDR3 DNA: TGCAGTGCTAGAGCTGGTCTTCCGAATGAGCAGTACTTC
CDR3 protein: CSARAGLPNEQYF

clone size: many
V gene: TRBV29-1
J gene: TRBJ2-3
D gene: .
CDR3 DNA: TGCAGCGTCCAGCTGGGGCCCCGCACAGATACGCAGTATTTT
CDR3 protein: CSVQLGPRTDTQYF

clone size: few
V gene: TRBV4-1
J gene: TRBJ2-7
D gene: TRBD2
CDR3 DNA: TGCGCCAGCAGCCAAGGTCTGACGGGAGGGCCCCACTACGAGCAGTACTTC
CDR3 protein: CASSQGLTGGPHYEQYF

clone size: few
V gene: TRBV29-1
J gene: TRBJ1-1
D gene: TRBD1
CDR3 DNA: TGCAGCCCCCGCCACGGTCCCGCCAGGGGGCCCACTGAAGCTTTCTTT
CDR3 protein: CSPRHGPARGPTEAFF